The rows below give T cell receptor beta chains drawn from one sample of a study of T cells in Graves' hyperthyroidism and ophthalmopathy. One entry per CDR3 protein, called by TCRdb with MiXCR from the multiplex PCR reads. The profile shows hundreds of thousands of distinct CDR3 sequences, around 45% of them singletons. Sequencing was done on a sample of peripheral blood or thyroid tissue (not recorded which). These receptors were obtained from a woman between 18 and 30 years old with Graves' hyperthyroidism. CDR3s include the opening cysteine and the closing phenylalanine or tryptophan. Expanded clones get a size class; other rows say once, few or many, or leave the size out.

TRBV10-3	13	.	CASRTGNNEKLFF
TRBV7-3	15	.	CASSLGTGRNSPLHF
TRBV2	13	many	CASMATGKYGYTF
TRBV7-9	10	many	CASSSNTIYF
TRBV7-9	14	.	CASGLDGTVAEAFF
TRBV6-5	13	once	CAISYYYNQPQHF
TRBV12-5	13	few	CASGLGPGQGYTF
TRBV10-3	10	many	CALESGGYTF
TRBV29-1	14	.	CSVDAQGGNQPQHF
TRBV6-5	14	few	CASSLGTRSYGYTF
TRBV7-3	16	.	CASSTDGGSGANVLTF
TRBV7-2	19	.	CASSYKSRTGEIWDTEAFF
TRBV29-1	11	many	CSVPRGYGYTF
TRBV12-3/TRBV12-4	10	many	CYRSRQPQHF
TRBV12-3/TRBV12-4	15	.	CASSIAGGPSETQYF
TRBV10-3	11	few	CASSYGGRTDF
TRBV2	12	many	CASSERWTEAFF
TRBV7-9	17	.	CASSPRRDSSYNSPLHF
TRBV7-2	12	many	CASRTDQETQYF
TRBV19	14	.	CASSRRDRGGEQYF
TRBV29-1	14	.	CSVEDTSAKETQYF
TRBV7-9	15	many	CASAQGAGLIGGYTF
TRBV2	14	.	CASSRRDTWETQYF